These 32 T cell receptor beta chains originate from one sample sequenced in a study of blood T cell repertoires in COVID-19. The table came from immunoSEQ multiplex PCR; TCRdb's copy has only in-frame clones and leaves some out. In the table there are around 39,000 clones, approximately 90% of which are singletons. The sample was peripheral blood. Source of these receptors: a man aged 60 to 75 with active COVID-19.

The V gene is TRBV7-9, the J gene TRBJ2-2; D unclear. V was cut by 6 bases and J by 4 bases, with 12 bases left in between. This CDR3 contains 14 residues. The germline V gene has CDR1 SEHNR and CDR2 FQNEAQ (reference sequence). CDR3 in amino acids: CASRGASGTGELFF. CDR3 DNA: TGTGCCAGCAGGGGTGCCTCGGGCACCGGGGAGCTGTTTTTT.

This chain joins TRBV5-6 and TRBJ1-6; tentative D call: TRBD1 (5 bases). The CDR3 extends over 13 amino acids. V lost 0 bases and J 9 bases, leaving 7 bases between the germline ends. The germline gives CDR1 SGHDT, CDR2 YYEEEE. CDR3 region: CASSLGGVSPLHF. In DNA, the CDR3 is TGTGCCAGCAGCTTGGGGGGGGTTTCACCCCTCCACTTT.

This clone was counted only a few times. The chain links TRBV3-1 (or the pseudogene TRBV3-2) to TRBJ2-2; D is unresolved. V dropped 3 bases and J dropped 7 bases, with 6 bases sitting between them. This CDR3 comprises 12 residues. Per the germline V gene, CDR1 is LGHDT and CDR2 is YNNKEL (reference sequence). The CDR3 coding sequence is TGTGCCAGCAGCCAGGCTGGCGGGGAGCTGTTTTTT. This sequence encodes CASSQAGGELFF.

V usage is TRBV5-4 and J usage is TRBJ1-1; D call uncertain. This CDR3 has 15 amino acids. CDR1 and CDR2 from the germline V gene are SGHNT and YYREEE (reference sequence). V lost 4 bases and J lost 4, with 17 bases in between. The CDR3 DNA is TGTGCCAGCAGCATGGGGAGAAGGGCGGGCACTGAAGCTTTCTTT. Residues: CASSMGRRAGTEAFF.

The rearrangement uses TRBV6-5 and TRBJ1-1, with 12 bases identical to TRBD1. Germline V CDR1 and CDR2: MNHEY, SVGAGI. Trimming cost V 8 bases and J 1 base; bases outside gene matches: 5. The CDR3 consists of 15 residues. CDR3 bases: TGTGCCAGCCGGGGACAGGGGGCAGGGAACACTGAAGCTTTCTTT. This codes for CASRGQGAGNTEAFF.

The V gene is TRBV9, the J gene TRBJ2-3; D not certain. CDR1 and CDR2 (germline): SGDLS, YYNGEE. The CDR3 runs to 12 residues. V lost 4 bases and J lost 0, with 3 bases in between. CDR3 loop: CASSYSTDTQYF. Here the CDR3 DNA reads TGTGCCAGCAGCTATAGCACAGATACGCAGTATTTT.

For the CDR3, the DNA is TGTGCCAGCAGCTCGACTAGCGGGAGGGCCAGGGCCTACGAGCAGTACTTC. It is translated as CASSSTSGRARAYEQYF. V gene TRBV7-3 combines with J gene TRBJ2-7; 14 nucleotides align to TRBD2. The CDR3 contains 17 residues. Germline lookup yields CDR1 SGHTA and CDR2 FQGTGA. J gave up 2 bases and V 4 bases, and 7 bases lay outside the gene matches. The full variable domain, completed using reference TRBV7-3 and TRBJ2-7, is GAGVSQTPSNKVTEKGKYVELRCDPISGHTALYWYRQSLGQGPEFLIYFQGTGAADDSGLPNDRFFAVRPEGSVSTLKIQRTERGDSAVYLCASSSTSGRARAYEQYFGPGTRLTVT.

The V call is TRBV15, the J call TRBJ2-1, with TRBD2 matching 7 bases. Germline CDR1 is LNHNV and CDR2 is YYDKDF (reference sequence). The junction had 14 bases not matched to a gene; V was cut back by 0 bases and J by 0 bases. The CDR3 spans 20 residues. This CDR3 reads CATSRDGRWLAASSYNEQFF. DNA for the CDR3: TGTGCCACCAGCAGAGATGGTCGGTGGCTAGCGGCCAGCTCCTACAATGAGCAGTTCTTC.

The chain links TRBV3-1 (or the pseudogene TRBV3-2) to TRBJ2-1, with 8 bases that match TRBD2. Per the germline V gene, CDR1 is LGHDT and CDR2 is YNNKEL (reference sequence). The CDR3 runs 17 residues. V shed 0 bases, J shed 3 bases, and the junction held 7 bases outside the gene matches. The CDR3 DNA sequence: TGTGCCAGCAGCCAAGATCCAGCGGGAGAGTTCTACAATGAGCAGTTCTTC. Translation: CASSQDPAGEFYNEQFF.

The chain employs TRBV25-1 and TRBJ1-3; 10 nucleotides agree with TRBD1. V lost 3 bases to trimming and J lost 6 bases; unmatched junction nucleotides: 2. Per the germline V gene, CDR1 is MGHDK and CDR2 is SYGVNS. The CDR3 is 14 residues long. The CDR3 bases are TGTGCCAGCAGTGACGGACAGGGGGTAAACACCATATATTTT. Translation gives CASSDGQGVNTIYF.

The chain links TRBV5-1 to TRBJ1-1; 7 bases agree with TRBD1. The CDR3 covers 15 residues. Trimming at V came to 5 bases and at J to 8 bases, leaving 15 bases not matched to a gene. CDR1 and CDR2 from the germline V gene are SGHRS and YFSETQ. CDR3 residues: CASRVRDSPEGEAFF. The DNA for the CDR3 is TGCGCCAGCAGGGTCCGGGACAGTCCCGAAGGGGAAGCTTTCTTT.

This chain links TRBV4-1 with TRBJ2-1; 7 bases align to TRBD2. Germline CDR1 is MGHRA and CDR2 is YSYEKL. The CDR3 totals 17 residues. Germline trimming cut 0 bases from V and 4 bases from J; bases unmatched to any gene: 9. The CDR3 DNA reads TGCGCCAGCAGCCAAGATGGGAGGGCTAGCCGGTACAATGAGCAGTTCTTC. Protein product: CASSQDGRASRYNEQFF.

This clone was counted a few times. J is TRBJ2-7 and V is TRBV7-2; 12 bases line up with TRBD2. The CDR3 length is 15 residues. Losses at the gene ends were 4 bases for V and 1 base for J; bases not matched to a gene: 2. Germline lookup yields CDR1 SGHTA and CDR2 FQGNSA. Written as DNA, the CDR3 is TGTGCCAGCAGCTCCGGACTAGCGGGATCCTACGAGCAGTACTTC. Encoded protein: CASSSGLAGSYEQYF.

This sequence joins TRBV7-9 and TRBJ2-3; TRBD1 agrees at 8 bases. Looked up from germline, CDR1 is SEHNR and CDR2 is FQNEAQ (reference sequence). V trimming: 5 bases; J trimming: 0 bases; junction bases outside the gene matches: 7. This CDR3 is 16 amino acids long. The CDR3 spells CASSAHTGGSTDTQYF. CDR3 DNA: TGTGCCAGCAGCGCACATACAGGGGGTAGCACAGATACGCAGTATTTT. The whole variable domain, remainder taken from reference TRBV7-9 and TRBJ2-3, is DTGVSQNPRHKITKRGQNVTFRCDPISEHNRLYWYRQTLGQGPEFLTYFQNEAQLEKSRLLSDRFSAERPKGSFSTLEIQRTEQGDSAMYLCASSAHTGGSTDTQYFGPGTRLTVL.

This chain joins TRBV11-2 and TRBJ2-7, with D perhaps TRBD2 (6 bases). Trimming took 5 bases from V and 7 from J, leaving 21 bases between them. The CDR3 length is 15 residues. Germline lookup yields CDR1 SGHAT and CDR2 FQNNGV. The CDR3 loop reads CASSPTLRDREEQYF. The CDR3, as DNA: TGTGCCAGCAGCCCCACCCTCCGGGACCGGGAGGAGCAGTACTTC. Variable domain in full (rest from reference TRBV11-2 and TRBJ2-7): EAGVAQSPRYKIIEKRQSVAFWCNPISGHATLYWYQQILGQGPKLLIQFQNNGVVDDSQLPKDRFSAERLKGVDSTLKIQPAKLEDSAVYLCASSPTLRDREEQYFGPGTRLTVT.

In nucleotides, the CDR3 is TGTGCCAGCAGGGACAGTGGGAACACTGAAGCTTTCTTT. Encoded protein: CASRDSGNTEAFF. The V and J genes are TRBV6-5 and TRBJ1-1, with a weak D call TRBD1 (6 bases). This CDR3 comprises 13 residues. Germline values: CDR1 MNHEY, CDR2 SVGAGI. V was shortened by 6 bases and J by 1 base, with 9 bases between the two germline ends.

The chain joins TRBV4-3 to TRBJ1-1; D is unclear. CDR3 length equals 15 residues. Per germline, CDR1 LGHNA and CDR2 YSLEER. Trimming took off 0 bases at V and 5 bases at J, with 13 bases between the two ends. CDR3 region: CASSQDFAGWTEAFF. The CDR3 DNA follows: TGCGCCAGCAGCCAAGATTTTGCGGGATGGACTGAAGCTTTCTTT.

This clone came up a few times. The CDR3 DNA sequence: TGTGCCAGCAGCCAAATCCGGGACAGGGGTCAGTACTTC. It translates to CASSQIRDRGQYF. The V call is TRBV3-1 (or the pseudogene TRBV3-2), the J call TRBJ2-7; 10 bases map to TRBD1. Losses at the gene ends were 2 bases for V and 10 bases for J; bases not matched to a gene: 5. Germline CDR1 LGHDT, CDR2 YNNKEL (reference sequence). The CDR3 extends over 13 amino acids.

This chain links TRBV6-5 with TRBJ1-1; tentative D call: TRBD1 (5 bases). CDR1 MNHEY and CDR2 SVGAGI come from the germline V gene. CDR3 length: 11 amino acids. The V end was cut by 10 bases, the J end by 8 bases, with 14 bases between. CDR3 sequence reads: CATSRGWEAFF. The CDR3 nucleotides read TGTGCCACCTCTAGGGGCTGGGAAGCTTTCTTT.

The V call is TRBV7-9, the J call TRBJ2-5, with 8 bases aligning to TRBD1. Per the germline V gene, CDR1 is SEHNR and CDR2 is FQNEAQ (reference sequence). V was clipped by 3 bases and J by 7 bases; unmatched bases: 7. This CDR3 spans 14 amino acids. In DNA, the CDR3 is TGTGCCAGCAGCTTGGCAGGGGGCCGGTCGACCCAGTACTTC. This sequence encodes CASSLAGGRSTQYF.

V usage is TRBV4-1 and J usage is TRBJ1-5; D call uncertain. This CDR3 region has 14 residues. The germline V and J ends were trimmed by 1 base and 3 bases, with 7 bases remaining between them. CDR1 is MGHRA, CDR2 YSYEKL, per germline. CDR3 sequence: CASSQAGINQPQHF. The CDR3, as DNA: TGCGCCAGCAGCCAAGCAGGTATCAATCAGCCCCAGCATTTT.

V and J are TRBV21-1 and TRBJ2-7; the table's D call of TRBD2 was not tested on the DNA. TRBV21-1 is flagged as a pseudogene. The CDR3 consists of 15 residues. DNA of the CDR3: TGTGCCAGCAGCAAACCGGCTAGCGGACCTTGGGAGCAGTACTTC. Translating gives CASSKPASGPWEQYF.

This chain connects TRBV18 to TRBJ2-1; D is unclear. The length of the CDR3 is 15 residues. CDR1 KGHSH and CDR2 LQKENI come from the germline V gene. V lost 0 bases and J lost 4, with 10 bases in between. CDR3 region: CASSPPMRPYNEQFF. For the CDR3, the DNA is TGTGCCAGCTCACCACCGATGCGGCCTTACAATGAGCAGTTCTTC.

The chain carries TRBV7-2 and TRBJ2-4; 9 bases map to TRBD2. J was trimmed by 8 bases and V by 5 bases; bases with no gene match: 13. The CDR3 is 16 residues long. Per the germline V gene, CDR1 is SGHTA and CDR2 is FQGNSA. The CDR3 DNA sequence: TGTGCCAGCAGCCTGGTGGTTAGCGGGAGACACGACATTCAGTACTTC. Encoded protein: CASSLVVSGRHDIQYF.

The genes are TRBV19 and TRBJ2-5; D perhaps matches TRBD1 (5 bases). Germline V CDR1 and CDR2: LNHDA, SQIVND (reference sequence). This CDR3 region has 14 residues. V was clipped by 5 bases and J by 1 base, with 11 bases between them. The CDR3 reads CASSRDRFQETQYF. Here the CDR3 DNA reads TGTGCCAGTAGTCGCGACAGATTCCAAGAGACCCAGTACTTC.

The count of this clone is one. The chain links TRBV2 to TRBJ2-5; TRBD2 matches 7 bases. The CDR3 spans 15 residues. The germline gives CDR1 SNHLY, CDR2 FYNNEI. J lost 5 bases, V lost 7 bases, and 13 bases had no gene match. CDR3 loop: CASTVTGGSVETQYF. As DNA, the CDR3 is TGTGCCAGCACGGTGACGGGAGGTTCCGTGGAGACCCAGTACTTC.

The V gene is TRBV12-3 or TRBV12-4, the J gene TRBJ2-2; D gene uncertain. The CDR3 spans 11 residues. V lost 4 bases, J lost 5 bases, and 2 bases lay in between. CDR3 coding DNA: TGTGCCAGCAGTTCGACCGGGGAGCTGTTTTTT. This translates into CASSSTGELFF.

The chain joins TRBV5-8 to TRBJ2-2; D is possibly TRBD1 (5 bases). The V and J ends lost 0 bases and 4 bases respectively, with 10 bases between them. The CDR3 is 15 residues long. Germline V gene data show CDR1 as SGHTS and CDR2 as YDEGEE. This CDR3 is CASSLARTTTGELFF. The CDR3 DNA follows: TGTGCCAGCAGCTTGGCGAGGACAACCACCGGGGAGCTGTTTTTT.

CDR3 bases: TGCGCCAGCAGCACGGACGGGAGCTCTGGAAACACCATATATTTT. Residues: CASSTDGSSGNTIYF. The chain is built from TRBV5-1 and TRBJ1-3; D gene uncertain. Trimming shortened V by 4 bases and J by 0 bases, and 11 bases separated the two germline ends. This CDR3 has 15 amino acids. Germline CDR1 is SGHRS and CDR2 is YFSETQ.

This rearrangement joins TRBV5-1 to TRBJ2-7; 7 positions match TRBD1. Trimming at V came to 7 bases and at J to 3 bases, leaving 13 bases not matched to a gene. CDR3 length equals 15 residues. CDR1 is SGHRS and CDR2 is YFSETQ in the germline V gene. CDR3 nucleotides: TGCGCCAGCCAACCGACCGGGACAGAGGTCTACGAGCAGTACTTC. Protein: CASQPTGTEVYEQYF.

This chain uses TRBV6-6 with TRBJ2-3, with 10 bases lining up with TRBD2. Unmatched junction bases numbered 4, after V lost 4 bases and J lost 0 bases. Germline CDR1 reads MNHNY; CDR2 reads SVGAGI (reference sequence). The CDR3 is 16 residues long. Here the CDR3 DNA reads TGTGCCAGCAGTTTAGGAGCGGGAGGGAGCACAGATACGCAGTATTTT. Amino acids: CASSLGAGGSTDTQYF.

The CDR3 loop reads CASRIGLNEKLFF. The CDR3 nucleotides read TGTGCCAGCAGGATCGGACTTAATGAAAAACTGTTTTTT. This sequence joins TRBV2 and TRBJ1-4, with no clear D. V lost 6 bases and J 4 bases, leaving 9 bases between the germline ends. This CDR3 is 13 amino acids long. Per the germline V gene, CDR1 is SNHLY and CDR2 is FYNNEI.